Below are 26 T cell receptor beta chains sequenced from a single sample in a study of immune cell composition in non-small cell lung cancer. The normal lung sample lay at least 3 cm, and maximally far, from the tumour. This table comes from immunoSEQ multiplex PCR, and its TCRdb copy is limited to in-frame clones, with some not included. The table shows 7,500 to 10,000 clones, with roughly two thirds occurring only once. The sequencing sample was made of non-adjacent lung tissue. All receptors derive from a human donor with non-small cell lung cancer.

The CDR3 DNA follows: TGTGCCAGCAGCTTAGGGGTACGGACAACTGAAGCTTTCTTT. Encoded protein: CASSLGVRTTEAFF. The gene calls are TRBV7-6 and TRBJ1-1; a possible D gene is TRBD1 (5 bases). The CDR3 has 14 amino acids. The germline V gene has CDR1 SGHVS and CDR2 FNYEAQ. The V end was cut by 1 base, the J end by 5 bases, with 11 bases between.

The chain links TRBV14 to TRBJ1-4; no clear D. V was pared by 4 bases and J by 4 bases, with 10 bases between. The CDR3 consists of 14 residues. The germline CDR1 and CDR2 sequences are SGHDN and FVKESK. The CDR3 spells CASSLGSVNEKLFF. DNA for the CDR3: TGTGCCAGCAGCCTCGGCAGCGTTAATGAAAAACTGTTTTTT.

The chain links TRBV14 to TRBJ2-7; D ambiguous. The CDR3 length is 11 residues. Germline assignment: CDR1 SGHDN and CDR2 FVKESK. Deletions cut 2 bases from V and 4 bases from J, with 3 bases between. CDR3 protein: CASSQSYEQYF. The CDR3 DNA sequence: TGTGCCAGCAGCCAATCGTACGAGCAGTACTTC.

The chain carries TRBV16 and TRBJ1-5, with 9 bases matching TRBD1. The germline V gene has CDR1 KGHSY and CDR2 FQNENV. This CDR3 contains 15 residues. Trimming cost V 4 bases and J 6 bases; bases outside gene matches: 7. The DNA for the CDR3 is TGTGCCAGCAGCCCAGGGACAGGGAAGGTTCAGCCCCAGCATTTT. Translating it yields CASSPGTGKVQPQHF.

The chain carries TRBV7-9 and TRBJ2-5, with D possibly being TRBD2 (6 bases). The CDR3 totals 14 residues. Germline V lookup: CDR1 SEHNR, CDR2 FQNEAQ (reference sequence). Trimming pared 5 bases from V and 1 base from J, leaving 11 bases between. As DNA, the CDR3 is TGTGCCAGCAGCACGGGACTGGGCCAAGAGACCCAGTACTTC. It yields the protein CASSTGLGQETQYF.

For the CDR3, the DNA is TGTGCCAGCAGCTTCTATGAACGGGGTACGATCTATGGCTACACCTTC. Amino acid sequence: CASSFYERGTIYGYTF. This chain uses TRBV5-6 with TRBJ1-2; D gene unclear. Trimming removed 2 bases from V and 4 bases from J, with 18 bases in between. CDR3 length equals 16 residues. Germline CDR1 SGHDT, CDR2 YYEEEE.

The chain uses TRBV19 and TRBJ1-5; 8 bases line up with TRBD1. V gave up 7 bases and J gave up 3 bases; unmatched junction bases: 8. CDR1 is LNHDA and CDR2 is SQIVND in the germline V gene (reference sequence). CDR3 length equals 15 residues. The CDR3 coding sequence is TGTGCCAGTATCCCGACAGGGGCGGACAATCAGCCCCAGCATTTT. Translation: CASIPTGADNQPQHF.

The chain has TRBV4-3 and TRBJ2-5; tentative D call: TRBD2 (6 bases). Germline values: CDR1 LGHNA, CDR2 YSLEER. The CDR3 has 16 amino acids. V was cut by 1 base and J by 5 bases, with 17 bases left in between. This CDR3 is CASSQGQQDRGETQYF. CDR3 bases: TGCGCCAGCAGCCAAGGACAGCAGGACCGGGGGGAGACCCAGTACTTC.

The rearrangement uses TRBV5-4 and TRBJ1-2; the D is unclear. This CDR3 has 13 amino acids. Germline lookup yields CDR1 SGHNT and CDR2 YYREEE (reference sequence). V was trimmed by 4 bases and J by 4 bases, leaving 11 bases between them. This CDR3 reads CASSTRAAYGYTF. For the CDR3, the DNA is TGTGCCAGCAGCACGAGGGCGGCCTATGGCTACACCTTC.

CDR3 region: CASHGKKQGNTGELFF. CDR3 in DNA: TGTGCCAGCCACGGGAAAAAACAGGGGAACACCGGGGAGCTGTTTTTT. V is TRBV27 and J is TRBJ2-2; perhaps TRBD1 as D (6 bases). Germline V gene data show CDR1 as MNHEY and CDR2 as SMNVEV (reference sequence). This CDR3 has 16 residues. Trimming stripped 8 bases from V and 1 base from J, with 17 bases between.

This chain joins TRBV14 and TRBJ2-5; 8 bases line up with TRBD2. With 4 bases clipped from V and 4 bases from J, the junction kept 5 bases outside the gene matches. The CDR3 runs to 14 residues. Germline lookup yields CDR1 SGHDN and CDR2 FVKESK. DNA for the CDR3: TGTGCCAGCAGCCCATGGACTAGCATAGAGACCCAGTACTTC. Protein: CASSPWTSIETQYF.

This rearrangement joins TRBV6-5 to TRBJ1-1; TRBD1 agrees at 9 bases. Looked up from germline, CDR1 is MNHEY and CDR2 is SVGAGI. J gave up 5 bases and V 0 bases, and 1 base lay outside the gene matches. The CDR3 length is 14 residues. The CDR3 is CASSYSTGGTEAFF. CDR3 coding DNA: TGTGCCAGCAGTTACTCGACAGGGGGAACTGAAGCTTTCTTT.

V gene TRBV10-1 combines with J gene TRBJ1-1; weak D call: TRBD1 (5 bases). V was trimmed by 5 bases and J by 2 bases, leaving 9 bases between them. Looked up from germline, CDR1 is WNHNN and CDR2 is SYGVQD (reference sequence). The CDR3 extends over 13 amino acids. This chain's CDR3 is CASSQTVNTEAFF. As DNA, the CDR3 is TGCGCCAGCAGTCAGACAGTTAACACTGAAGCTTTCTTT.

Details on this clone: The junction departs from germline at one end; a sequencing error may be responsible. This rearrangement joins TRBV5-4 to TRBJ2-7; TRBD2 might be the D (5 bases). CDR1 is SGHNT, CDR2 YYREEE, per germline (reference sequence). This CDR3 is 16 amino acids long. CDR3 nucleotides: TGCGCCAGCAGCCAAGATGGAGGCGAATACTCCTACGAGCAGTACTTC. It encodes CASSQDGGEYSYEQYF. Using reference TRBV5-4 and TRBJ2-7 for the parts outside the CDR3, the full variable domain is ETGVTQSPTHLIKTRGQQVTLRCSSQSGHNTVSWYQQALGQGPQFIFQYYREEENGRGNFPPRFSGLQFPNYSSELNVNALELDDSALYLCASSQDGGEYSYEQYFGPGTRLTVT.

The CDR3 region has the DNA TGTGCCAGCAGCCTAAACTTCAGGGACAATGAGCAGTTCTTC. Encoded protein: CASSLNFRDNEQFF. The J gene is TRBJ2-1, the V gene TRBV7-8, with D maybe TRBD1 (5 bases). Trimming stripped 5 bases from V and 5 bases from J, with 13 bases between. The CDR3 totals 14 residues. Germline loops: CDR1 SGHVS, CDR2 FQNEAQ. The complete variable domain, with remaining parts taken from reference TRBV7-8 and TRBJ2-1, reads GAGVSQSPRYKVAKRGQDVALRCDPISGHVSLFWYQQALGQGPEFLTYFQNEAQLDKSGLPSDRFFAERPEGSVSTLKIQRTQQEDSAVYLCASSLNFRDNEQFFGPGTRLTVL.

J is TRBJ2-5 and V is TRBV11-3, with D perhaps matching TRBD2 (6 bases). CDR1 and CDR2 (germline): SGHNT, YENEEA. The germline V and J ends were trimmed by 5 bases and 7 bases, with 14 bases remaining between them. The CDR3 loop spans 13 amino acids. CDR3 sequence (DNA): TGTGCCAGCAGCAGTAGCGGAACGGGGACCCAGTACTTC. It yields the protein CASSSSGTGTQYF.

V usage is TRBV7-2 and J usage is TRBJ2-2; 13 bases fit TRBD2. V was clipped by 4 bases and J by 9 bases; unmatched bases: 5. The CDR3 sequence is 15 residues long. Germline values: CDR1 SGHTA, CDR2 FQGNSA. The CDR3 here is CASSYTSGGARELFF. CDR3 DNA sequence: TGTGCCAGCAGCTACACTAGCGGGGGGGCGCGGGAGCTGTTTTTT. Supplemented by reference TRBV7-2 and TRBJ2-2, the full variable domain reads GAGVSQSPSNKVTEKGKDVELRCDPISGHTALYWYRQSLGQGLEFLIYFQGNSAPDKSGLPSDRFSAERTGGSVSTLTIQRTQQEDSAVYLCASSYTSGGARELFFGEGSRLTVL.

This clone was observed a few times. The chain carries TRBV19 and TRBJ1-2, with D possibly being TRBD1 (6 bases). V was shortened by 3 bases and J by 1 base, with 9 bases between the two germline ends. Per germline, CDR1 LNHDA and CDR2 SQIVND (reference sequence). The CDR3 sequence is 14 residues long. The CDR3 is CASSIGQFNYGYTF. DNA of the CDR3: TGTGCCAGTAGTATCGGACAGTTTAACTATGGCTACACCTTC. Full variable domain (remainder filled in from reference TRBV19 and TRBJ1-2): DGGITQSPKYLFRKEGQNVTLSCEQNLNHDAMYWYRQDPGQGLRLIYYSQIVNDFQKGDIAEGYSVSREKKESFPLTVTSAQKNPTAFYLCASSIGQFNYGYTFGSGTRLTVV.

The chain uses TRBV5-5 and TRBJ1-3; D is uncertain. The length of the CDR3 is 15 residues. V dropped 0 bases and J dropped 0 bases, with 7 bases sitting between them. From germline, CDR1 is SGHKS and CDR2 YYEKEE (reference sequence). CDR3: CASSLDSGSGNTIYF. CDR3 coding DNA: TGTGCCAGCAGCTTGGACTCTGGCTCTGGAAACACCATATATTTT.

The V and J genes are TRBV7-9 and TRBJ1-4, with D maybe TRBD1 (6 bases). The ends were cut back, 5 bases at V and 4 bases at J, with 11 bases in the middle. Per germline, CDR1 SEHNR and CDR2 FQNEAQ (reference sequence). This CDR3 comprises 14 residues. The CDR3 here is CASSQQGNNEKLFF. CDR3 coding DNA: TGTGCCAGCAGCCAACAGGGCAATAATGAAAAACTGTTTTTT. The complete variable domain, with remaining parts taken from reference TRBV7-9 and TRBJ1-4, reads DTGVSQNPRHKITKRGQNVTFRCDPISEHNRLYWYRQTLGQGPEFLTYFQNEAQLEKSRLLSDRFSAERPKGSFSTLEIQRTEQGDSAMYLCASSQQGNNEKLFFGSGTQLSVL.

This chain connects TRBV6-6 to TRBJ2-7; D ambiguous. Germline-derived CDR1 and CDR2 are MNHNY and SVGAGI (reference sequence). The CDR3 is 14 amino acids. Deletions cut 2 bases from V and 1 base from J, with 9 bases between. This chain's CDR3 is CASSYPTESYEQYF. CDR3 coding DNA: TGTGCCAGCAGTTACCCGACGGAGTCCTACGAGCAGTACTTC.

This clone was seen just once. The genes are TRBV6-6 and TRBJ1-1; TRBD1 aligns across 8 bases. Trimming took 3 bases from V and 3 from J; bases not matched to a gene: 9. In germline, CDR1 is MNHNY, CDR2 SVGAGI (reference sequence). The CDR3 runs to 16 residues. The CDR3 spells CASSYPRTGWDTEAFF. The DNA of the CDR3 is TGTGCCAGCAGTTATCCCCGGACAGGGTGGGACACTGAAGCTTTCTTT.

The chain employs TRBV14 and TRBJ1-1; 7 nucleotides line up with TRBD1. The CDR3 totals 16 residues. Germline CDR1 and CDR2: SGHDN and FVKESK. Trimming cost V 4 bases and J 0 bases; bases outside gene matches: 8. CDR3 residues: CASSPLSTGLNTEAFF. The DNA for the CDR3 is TGTGCCAGCAGCCCACTTTCGACAGGGCTGAACACTGAAGCTTTCTTT.

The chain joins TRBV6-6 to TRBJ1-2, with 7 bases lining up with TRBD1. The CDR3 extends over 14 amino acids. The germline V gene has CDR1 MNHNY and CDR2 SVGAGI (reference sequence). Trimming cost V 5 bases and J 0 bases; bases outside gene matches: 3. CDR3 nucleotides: TGTGCCAGCAGTCCCGGGACAGCTAACTATGGCTACACCTTC. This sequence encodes CASSPGTANYGYTF.

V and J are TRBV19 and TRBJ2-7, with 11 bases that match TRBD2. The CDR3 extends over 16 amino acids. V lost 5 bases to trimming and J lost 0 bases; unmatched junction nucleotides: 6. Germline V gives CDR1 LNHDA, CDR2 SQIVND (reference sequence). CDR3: CASSPGGLADSYEQYF. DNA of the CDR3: TGTGCCAGTAGTCCAGGGGGACTAGCGGACTCCTACGAGCAGTACTTC.

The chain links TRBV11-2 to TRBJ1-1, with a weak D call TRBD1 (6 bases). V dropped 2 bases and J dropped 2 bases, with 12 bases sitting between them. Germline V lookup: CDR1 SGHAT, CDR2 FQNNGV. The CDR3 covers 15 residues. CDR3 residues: CASSLWAGVNTEAFF. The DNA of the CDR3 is TGTGCCAGCAGCTTATGGGCAGGGGTTAACACTGAAGCTTTCTTT.